This T cell receptor (beta chain) derives from a study of vaccination effects on CD4 cells after COVID-19. Study overall: In the ViraFEST assay, antigen-specific CD4+ clonotypes were identified by expansion after peptide-pool stimulation. A few convalescent patients were sampled after vaccination (early and late). Study-level findings and limits: Convalescents' post-vaccine spike-reactive clones were mainly new, vaccine-induced.

The data were produced by immunoSEQ multiplex PCR, yet TCRdb's version contains in-frame clones alone and is incomplete. The sample contains 30,000 to 35,000 clones, about 75% of which appear only once. After more than 8 days in culture, the CD4+ T cells were isolated. Between March and December 2020, the person had a SARS-CoV-2 infection that PCR confirmed. Either the mRNA-1273 or the BNT162b2 vaccine was given to participants as two doses. Half of the medium was exchanged for IL-2 medium on both days 3 and 7. Comments on this clone: The antigen is undetermined.

CDR3 length equals 17 residues. CDR1 is KGHSH, CDR2 LQKENI, per germline. The V gene lost 0 bases and the J gene lost 7 bases, with 16 bases spanning the gap. The TCR sequence derives from a human donor who had a prior SARS-CoV-2 infection. The rearrangement joins TRBV18 to TRBJ1-6; TRBD1 might be the D (5 bases). The sample here was CD4+ T cells from PBMCs cultured without peptide, taken after COVID-19 vaccination. The CDR3 sequence: CASSPPDTRLLNSPLHF. The CDR3 DNA is TGTGCCAGCTCACCACCGGACACGAGGCTCCTAAATTCACCCCTCCACTTT.